The clone carrying this T cell receptor beta chain was counted between two and nine times. Both iRepertoire HTBI primers and Arm-PCR of CDR3 regions were used to build the TCR beta libraries. MiXCR was run by TCRdb on the multiplex PCR reads, yielding one entry per CDR3 protein. The data contain about 620,000 distinct CDR3 sequences, about 15% of them seen just once; the ten biggest clones take up more than 15%. The data were taken from a study of regulatory T cells in long-lasting Graves disease. Germline CDR1 reads SNHLY; CDR2 reads FYNNEI. With 6 bases removed from V and 0 bases from J, the gap between germline ends came to 11 bases. The length of the CDR3 is 15 residues. Time point defined: newly diagnosed GD, antithyroid drugs for less than 3 months. PBMCs were the source of the RNA used for TCR sequencing. The sample was also reused in another study, on T cells in Graves' hyperthyroidism and ophthalmopathy. That work states: First-round RT-PCR of the TCR CDR3 relied on the HTBI primer set.

The V call is TRBV2, the J call TRBJ2-2; a weak D match, TRBD1 (6 bases). The sample in question was peripheral blood mononuclear cells (PBMCs), obtained at new diagnosis, from a patient treated with antithyroid drugs. This TCR was recovered from a woman younger than 45 with Graves disease. The CDR3 sequence: CASSQQGANTGELFF. The CDR3 region has the DNA TGTGCCAGCAGCCAACAGGGAGCGAACACCGGGGAGCTGTTTTTT. The variable domain in full, with the rest retrieved from reference TRBV2 and TRBJ2-2, is EPEVTQTPSHQVTQMGQEVILRCVPISNHLYFYWYRQILGQKVEFLVSFYNNEISEKSEIFDDQFSVERPDGSNFTLKIRSTKLEDSAMYFCASSQQGANTGELFFGEGSRLTVL.